This TCR beta chain was obtained from a study of sequential checkpoint blockade in melanoma. The repertoire was sequenced with immunoSEQ multiplex PCR; TCRdb's copy has only in-frame clones and lacks some. Of some 2,400 clones in the sample, approximately 16% were seen once. With 5 bases clipped from V and 4 bases from J, the junction kept 18 bases outside the gene matches. The germline CDR1 and CDR2 sequences are MNHGY and SAAAGT. This CDR3 comprises 19 residues. Treatment given: randomized to nivolumab then ipilimumab (arm A) or the reverse (arm B). The chain combines TRBV6-8 with TRBJ2-2, with 8 bases fitting TRBD2. Specimen: tumor tissue (inferred from file names), collected from a patient given nivolumab and ipilimumab in sequence. The clonotype comes from a human donor with melanoma. CDR3 sequence: CASSEFGGATLGTTGELFF. Here the CDR3 DNA reads TGTGCCAGCAGTGAGTTCGGGGGGGCGACGCTCGGGACCACCGGGGAGCTGTTTTTT.